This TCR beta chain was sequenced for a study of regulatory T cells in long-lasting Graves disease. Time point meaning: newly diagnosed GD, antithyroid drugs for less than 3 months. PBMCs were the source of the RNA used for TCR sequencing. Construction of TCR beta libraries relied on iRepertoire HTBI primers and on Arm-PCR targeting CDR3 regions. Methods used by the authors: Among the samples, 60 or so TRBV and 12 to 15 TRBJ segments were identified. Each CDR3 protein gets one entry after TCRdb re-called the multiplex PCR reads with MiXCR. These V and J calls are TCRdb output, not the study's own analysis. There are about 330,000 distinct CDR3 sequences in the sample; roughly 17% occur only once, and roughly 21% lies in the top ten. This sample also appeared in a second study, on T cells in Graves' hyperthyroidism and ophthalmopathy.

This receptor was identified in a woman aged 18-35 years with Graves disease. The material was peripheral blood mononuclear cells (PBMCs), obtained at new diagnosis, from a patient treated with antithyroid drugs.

The CDR3 coding sequence is TGTGCCAGCAGCCCCCGGGGCTCTGGGGCCAACGTCCTGACTTTC. It translates to CASSPRGSGANVLTF. The chain is built from TRBV3-1 and TRBJ2-6; possibly TRBD2 for D (5 bases). The CDR3 length is 15 residues. Germline V gene lookup returns CDR1 LGHDT and CDR2 YNNKEL (reference sequence). The germline V and J ends were trimmed by 4 bases and 0 bases, with 7 bases remaining between them.